This TCR beta chain stems from a study of spatial heterogeneity in lung cancer. Indicated time point: sample taken at primary tumor resection. Sequencing was performed on whole RNA extracted from tumor and nontumor lung tissue, or from frozen PBMC, and the material was left unsorted. Every TCR cDNA molecule carried a tag that served as a unique molecular identifier. A single record per CDR3 protein comes from TCRdb applying MiXCR to the 5' RACE reads. The data show under 13,000 distinct CDR3 sequences, with less than 7.5% seen just once and over 25% held by the top ten. Whole-study findings and limits: Ubiquitous expanded tumor TCRs were seen in blood more at resection than at follow-up.

In its sample, this clonotype was seen many times. Its antigen remains unknown. The V gene's germline CDR1 is SGHVS and CDR2 FNYEAQ. Trimming pared 1 base from V and 3 bases from J, leaving 7 bases between. The CDR3 totals 13 residues. This specimen consisted of PBMCs, obtained at surgery. This chain joins TRBV7-6 and TRBJ2-7, with D unclear. The TCR sequence derives from a male donor with early-stage non-small cell lung cancer. The CDR3: CASSLELGYEQYF. In DNA, the CDR3 is TGTGCCAGCAGCTTAGAATTAGGCTACGAGCAGTACTTC.